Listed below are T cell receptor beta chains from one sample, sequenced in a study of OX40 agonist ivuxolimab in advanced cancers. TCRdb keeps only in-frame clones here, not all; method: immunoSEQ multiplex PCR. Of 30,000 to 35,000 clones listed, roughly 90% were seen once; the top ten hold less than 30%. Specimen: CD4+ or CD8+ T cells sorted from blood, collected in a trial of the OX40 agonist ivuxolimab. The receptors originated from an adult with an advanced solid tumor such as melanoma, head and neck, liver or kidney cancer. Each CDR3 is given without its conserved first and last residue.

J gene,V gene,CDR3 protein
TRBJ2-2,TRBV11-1,ASSLLVRGNTGELF
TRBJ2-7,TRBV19,ASSQGYEQY
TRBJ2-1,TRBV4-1,ASSQDTGQGGVEQF
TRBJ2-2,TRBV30,ACQYTGELF
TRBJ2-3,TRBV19,ASSYSTDTQY
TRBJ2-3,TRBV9,ASSLRSGSLADTQY
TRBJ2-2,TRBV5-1,ASSLWPQGGENTGELF
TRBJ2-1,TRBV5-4,ASSPGTSVNEQF
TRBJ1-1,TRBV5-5,ASSLDGAEEAF
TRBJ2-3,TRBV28,ASSLGERPDTQY
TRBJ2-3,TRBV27,ASSPRTGGKDTQY
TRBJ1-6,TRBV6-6,ASSYGGENSPLH
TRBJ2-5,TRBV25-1,ASIGRAGETQY
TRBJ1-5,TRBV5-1,ASSLAGGDQPQH
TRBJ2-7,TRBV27,ASSLSYRGSEQY
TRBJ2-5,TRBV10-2,ASSDVGETQY
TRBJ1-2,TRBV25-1,ASSETGGFYGYT
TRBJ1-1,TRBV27,ASYPGGTRSSSEAF
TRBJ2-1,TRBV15,ATRVDRSYNEQF
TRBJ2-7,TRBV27,ASSQRTGGYEQY
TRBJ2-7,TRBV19,ASSLGQGYEQY
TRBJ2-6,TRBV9,ASSLGDISGANVLT
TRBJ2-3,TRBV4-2,ASSQDPIAGGPVGTDTQY
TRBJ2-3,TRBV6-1,ASSEFLGQGSDTQY
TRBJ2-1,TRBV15,ATGTLSRSSYNEQF
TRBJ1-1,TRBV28,ASSLSRFEAF
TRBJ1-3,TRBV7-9,ASSLAQRGDGNTIY
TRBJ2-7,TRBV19,ASSPSGYEQY
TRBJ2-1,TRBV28,ASRIGTVSYNEQF
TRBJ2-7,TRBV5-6,ASSFRSLAGAISYEQY
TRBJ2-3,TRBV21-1,IPRVLDSTDTQY
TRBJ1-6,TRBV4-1,ASSQSSYNSPLH
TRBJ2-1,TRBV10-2,ASRDSGSSYNEQF
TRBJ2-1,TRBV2,ASSEGQGNNNEQF
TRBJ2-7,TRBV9,ASSGGSSGTYEQY
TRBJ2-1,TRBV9,ASSVSGQPGNEQF
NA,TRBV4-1,ASSQSGLAGFYEQY
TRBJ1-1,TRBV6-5,ASRQDSGALAEAF
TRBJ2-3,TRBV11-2,ASSLARGQVRTQY
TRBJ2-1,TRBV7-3,ASSMDNGEQF
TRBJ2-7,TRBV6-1,ASLLAVAYEQY
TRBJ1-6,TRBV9,ASSSSPGSGNSPLH
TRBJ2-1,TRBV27,ASSFVAGALSSYNEQF
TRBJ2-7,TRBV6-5,ASSYRGGQGLYEQY
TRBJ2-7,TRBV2,ASSDSGTGGDEQY
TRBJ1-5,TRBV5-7,ASSQGRLNQPQH
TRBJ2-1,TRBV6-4,ASSNSGGYNEQF
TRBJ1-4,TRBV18,ASSPKQGAETNEKLF
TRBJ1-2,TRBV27,ASSLDRNYGYT
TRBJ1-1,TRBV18,ASSPPFQRMNTEAF
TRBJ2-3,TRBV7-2,ASSSLLAGNTDTQY
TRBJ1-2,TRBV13,ASSLRSGSHGYT
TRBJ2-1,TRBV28,ASSPLTSGRMNEQF
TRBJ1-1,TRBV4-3,ASSQGQGRMNTEAF
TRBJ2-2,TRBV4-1,ASSLMGGAPHTGELF
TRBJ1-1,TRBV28,ASSLGGQGANTEAF
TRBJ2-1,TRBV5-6,ASSLGTTYNEQF
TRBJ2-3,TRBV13,ASSATGTSGSRADTQY
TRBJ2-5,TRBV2,ASNFRGPQETQY